This record looks at one T cell receptor (beta chain) sequence and its context. Its matching antigen is unknown. This specimen belongs to a study of T cell responses to AZD1222 COVID-19 vaccine. Turning to the study itself: Investigators merged groups given second doses at roughly 4 or roughly 12 weeks.

The germline V gene encodes CDR1 KGHDR and CDR2 SFDVKD. The CDR3 contains 14 residues. The J segment lost 2 bases and the V segment lost 7 bases, leaving 4 bases of the junction unmatched. TCRdb's copy holds only in-frame clones and misses some; the assay was immunoSEQ multiplex PCR. The data show more than 150,000 clones, 70% to 90% seen once. General study results and limits: Variant regions that are unmutated are reportedly the target of nearly half of spike-specific TCRs. The donor group comprised mostly white British people and more females; the analysis possibly underestimated clonal diversity.

The clonotype was recovered from an adult in good health. The chain joins TRBV24-1 to TRBJ1-2; 9 nucleotides agree with TRBD1. The input for sequencing was peripheral blood, taken on day 0 of AZD1222 vaccination. The CDR3 sequence: CATSLGQGNYGYTF. The CDR3 DNA is TGTGCCACCAGCCTAGGACAGGGGAACTATGGCTACACCTTC.